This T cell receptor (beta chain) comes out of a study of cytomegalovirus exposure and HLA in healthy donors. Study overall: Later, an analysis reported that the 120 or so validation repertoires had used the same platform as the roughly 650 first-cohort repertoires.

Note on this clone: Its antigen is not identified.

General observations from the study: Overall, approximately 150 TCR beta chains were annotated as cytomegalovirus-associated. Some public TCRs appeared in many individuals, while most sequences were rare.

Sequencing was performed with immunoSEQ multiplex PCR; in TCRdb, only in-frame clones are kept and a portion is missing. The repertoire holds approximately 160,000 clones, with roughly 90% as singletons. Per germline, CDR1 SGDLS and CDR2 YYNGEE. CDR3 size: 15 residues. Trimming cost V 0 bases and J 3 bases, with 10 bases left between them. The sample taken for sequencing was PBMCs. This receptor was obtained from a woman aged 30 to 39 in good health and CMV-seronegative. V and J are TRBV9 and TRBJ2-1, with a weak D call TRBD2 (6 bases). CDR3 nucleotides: TGTGCCAGCAGCGTAGGTTCGGGGGTCTACAATGAGCAGTTCTTC. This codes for CASSVGSGVYNEQFF.